This passage covers 27 T cell receptor beta chains from one sample sequenced in a study of T cell responses to AZD1222 COVID-19 vaccine. Clones were read by immunoSEQ multiplex PCR, and TCRdb kept only the in-frame ones, dropping some. The sample has approximately 100,000 clones, 80% to 95% seen once. This material consisted of peripheral blood, taken on day 0 of AZD1222 vaccination. Receptor source: an adult in good health.

The V call is TRBV9, the J call TRBJ2-7, with 14 bases identical to TRBD2. Germline loops: CDR1 SGDLS, CDR2 YYNGEE. V shed 1 base, J shed 0 bases, and the junction held 3 bases outside the gene matches. The CDR3 length is 17 residues. The CDR3 bases are TGTGCCAGCAGCGTAACAGGGACTAGCGGGAGCTCCTACGAGCAGTACTTC. Translating gives CASSVTGTSGSSYEQYF.

The gene calls are TRBV6-2 or TRBV6-3 and TRBJ1-2, with D possibly being TRBD1 (5 bases). This CDR3 has 17 residues. V lost 6 bases and J 3 bases, leaving 23 bases between the germline ends. CDR1 is MNHEY and CDR2 is SVGEGT in the germline V gene. In DNA form, the CDR3 reads TGTGCCAGCAGCCAATCTAGCCGACAGCGGGGAGACTATGGCTACACCTTC. It is translated as CASSQSSRQRGDYGYTF.

V gene TRBV24-1 combines with J gene TRBJ1-2; 7 nucleotides match TRBD1. From germline, CDR1 is KGHDR and CDR2 SFDVKD. The V segment lost 2 bases and the J segment 4 bases; nucleotides outside the gene matches: 6. The CDR3 totals 15 residues. The CDR3 reads CATSDSRTGSYGYTF. CDR3 sequence (DNA): TGTGCCACCAGTGATTCGAGGACAGGCAGCTATGGCTACACCTTC.

The sample holds a few counts of this clone. The CDR3 sequence is CASSLAVFGTDTQYF. DNA for the CDR3: TGTGCCAGCAGCTTGGCGGTCTTTGGCACAGATACGCAGTATTTT. The gene calls are TRBV5-6 and TRBJ2-3; D unclear. This CDR3 comprises 15 residues. V was clipped by 0 bases and J by 1 base, with 9 bases between them. Germline values: CDR1 SGHDT, CDR2 YYEEEE.

The chain has TRBV14 and TRBJ1-1, with D unclear. Trimming pared 2 bases from V and 3 bases from J, leaving 4 bases between. The length of the CDR3 is 12 residues. Germline CDR1 is SGHDN and CDR2 is FVKESK. CDR3 nucleotides: TGTGCCAGCAGCCAACAGTACACTGAAGCTTTCTTT. It encodes CASSQQYTEAFF.

V and J are TRBV15 and TRBJ2-1; 9 bases are shared with TRBD2. Germline V lookup: CDR1 LNHNV, CDR2 YYDKDF (reference sequence). J was trimmed by 8 bases and V by 3 bases; bases with no gene match: 14. This CDR3 has 17 amino acids. CDR3 protein: CATSREDASGMDDEQFF. The CDR3, as DNA: TGTGCCACCAGCAGGGAGGACGCTAGCGGGATGGACGATGAGCAGTTCTTC.

The chain recombines TRBV29-1 with TRBJ1-1; D not resolved. V shed 1 base and J shed 1 base, with 1 base lying between them. The CDR3 is made up of 11 amino acids. Germline V gene data show CDR1 as SQVTM and CDR2 as ANQGSEA. The CDR3 DNA follows: TGCAGCGTTGAAGGGAACACTGAAGCTTTCTTT. Protein: CSVEGNTEAFF.

The genes are TRBV2 and TRBJ2-3; no clear D gene. The length of the CDR3 is 16 residues. Germline values: CDR1 SNHLY, CDR2 FYNNEI. V lost 5 bases and J lost 2, with 17 bases in between. CDR3 sequence: CASSLVPSDSTDTQYF. The CDR3 bases are TGTGCCAGCAGTCTTGTCCCTTCCGACTCCACAGATACGCAGTATTTT.

The chain uses TRBV27 and TRBJ2-7; D not certain. There are 12 residues in the CDR3. The ends were cut back, 3 bases at V and 5 bases at J, with 8 bases in the middle. Germline V gives CDR1 MNHEY, CDR2 SMNVEV (reference sequence). CDR3 nucleotides: TGTGCCAGCAGTTTTTGGGGAAACGAGCAGTACTTC. Translation gives CASSFWGNEQYF.

V usage is TRBV21-1 and J usage is TRBJ1-6. TRBV21-1 constitutes a pseudogene. CDR3 length: 16 amino acids. The CDR3 loop is CASSKEVADYNSPLHF. The CDR3 coding sequence is TGTGCCAGCAGCAAAGAGGTGGCGGACTATAATTCACCCCTCCACTTT.

The chain is built from TRBV11-2 and TRBJ1-1; 11 positions match TRBD1. Germline loops: CDR1 SGHAT, CDR2 FQNNGV. The CDR3 is made up of 16 amino acids. Losses at the gene ends were 5 bases for V and 4 bases for J; bases not matched to a gene: 9. The CDR3, as DNA: TGTGCCAGCAGCGATCCGGGACAGGGGGTTGGCACTGAAGCTTTCTTT. Encoded protein: CASSDPGQGVGTEAFF. Full variable domain (missing parts from reference TRBV11-2 and TRBJ1-1): EAGVAQSPRYKIIEKRQSVAFWCNPISGHATLYWYQQILGQGPKLLIQFQNNGVVDDSQLPKDRFSAERLKGVDSTLKIQPAKLEDSAVYLCASSDPGQGVGTEAFFGQGTRLTVV.

V and J are TRBV19 and TRBJ1-1; the D gene is possibly TRBD1 (5 bases). The CDR3 sequence is 13 residues long. Looked up from germline, CDR1 is LNHDA and CDR2 is SQIVND (reference sequence). Trimming stripped 0 bases from V and 5 bases from J, with 7 bases between. The CDR3 DNA reads TGTGCCAGTAGTATAGACAGGGAAACTGAAGCTTTCTTT. It is translated as CASSIDRETEAFF.

The rearrangement links TRBV7-3 to TRBJ2-1; 8 bases are a match to TRBD2. Germline V gives CDR1 SGHTA, CDR2 FQGTGA. This CDR3 region has 15 residues. V shed 2 bases, J shed 6 bases, and the junction held 6 bases outside the gene matches. The CDR3 region is CASSLQAGGGNEQFF. The CDR3 nucleotides read TGTGCCAGCAGCTTACAGGCGGGGGGAGGCAATGAGCAGTTCTTC.

The rearrangement links TRBV7-9 to TRBJ2-1, with 8 bases matching TRBD1. The CDR3 runs to 18 residues. Trimming took 5 bases from V and 0 from J; bases not matched to a gene: 12. CDR1 is SEHNR and CDR2 is FQNEAQ in the germline V gene (reference sequence). The CDR3 here is CASSHGTGLRSSYNEQFF. The CDR3 DNA reads TGTGCCAGCAGCCATGGGACAGGTCTACGGAGCTCCTACAATGAGCAGTTCTTC.

The chain links TRBV7-2 to TRBJ1-5, with 7 bases that match TRBD1. CDR1 and CDR2 from the germline V gene are SGHTA and FQGNSA. V lost 5 bases to trimming and J lost 3 bases; unmatched junction nucleotides: 7. CDR3 length equals 15 residues. Written as DNA, the CDR3 is TGTGCCAGCAGCCTTCTAACAGGGGCCAATCAGCCCCAGCATTTT. It yields the protein CASSLLTGANQPQHF.

V gene TRBV3-1 (or the pseudogene TRBV3-2) combines with J gene TRBJ1-2; no reliable D call. CDR3 length: 13 amino acids. V lost 3 bases to trimming and J lost 1 base, with 6 bases between them. From germline, CDR1 is LGHDT and CDR2 YNNKEL (reference sequence). The CDR3 loop is CASSQEVNYGYTF. CDR3 coding DNA: TGTGCCAGCAGCCAGGAAGTTAACTATGGCTACACCTTC.

V is TRBV10-3 and J is TRBJ2-3, with D unclear. The CDR3 covers 15 residues. Trimming took 4 bases from V and 0 from J, leaving 11 bases between them. Per germline, CDR1 ENHRY and CDR2 SYGVKD. This chain's CDR3 is CAISGWGPSTDTQYF. For the CDR3, the DNA is TGTGCCATCAGTGGCTGGGGTCCAAGCACAGATACGCAGTATTTT.

The V call is TRBV6-2 or TRBV6-3, the J call TRBJ1-1, with D possibly TRBD1 on 5 matching bases. The V end lost 5 bases, the J end lost 1 base, and 8 bases lay between the germline ends. Germline CDR1 MNHEY, CDR2 SVGEGT. The CDR3 is 13 residues long. The CDR3 region has the DNA TGTGCCAGCAGTCGCGACAGGAACACTGAAGCTTTCTTT. Residues: CASSRDRNTEAFF.

The rearrangement links TRBV12-3 or TRBV12-4 to TRBJ1-2; D uncertain. The CDR3 runs 12 residues. The V end was cut by 7 bases, the J end by 2 bases, with 8 bases between. CDR3 residues: CASMSQNYGYTF. The CDR3 region has the DNA TGTGCCAGCATGTCCCAGAACTATGGCTACACCTTC.

The chain uses TRBV11-3 and TRBJ1-1; 12 bases match TRBD1. In germline, CDR1 is SGHNT, CDR2 YENEEA. The length of the CDR3 is 13 residues. J lost 10 bases, V lost 3 bases, and 3 bases had no gene match. The CDR3, as DNA: TGTGCCAGCAGCTTCCGGGACAGGGGGCGAGCTTTCTTT. Translating gives CASSFRDRGRAFF.

This rearrangement joins TRBV27 to TRBJ1-2; 8 bases line up with TRBD1. The trim removed 3 bases at V and 1 base at J, leaving 1 base unmatched. CDR1 is MNHEY, CDR2 SMNVEV, per germline (reference sequence). The CDR3 is 14 amino acids. CDR3 loop: CASSFRGLNYGYTF. CDR3 nucleotide sequence: TGTGCCAGCAGTTTCAGGGGGCTTAACTATGGCTACACCTTC.

This sequence joins TRBV30 and TRBJ1-2, with 7 bases fitting TRBD1. Germline loops: CDR1 GTSNPN, CDR2 SVGIG (reference sequence). After removal of 2 bases from V and 10 bases from J, the junction contained 7 bases not matched to a gene. The CDR3 is 12 residues long. CDR3 DNA: TGTGCCTGGAGTCTGGGACAGAAATCCTACACCTTC. It is translated as CAWSLGQKSYTF.

The CDR3 is CASSQGGGNEQFF. In nucleotides, the CDR3 is TGTGCCAGCAGCCAAGGCGGGGGCAATGAGCAGTTCTTC. The chain combines TRBV3-1 (or the pseudogene TRBV3-2) with TRBJ2-1, with 7 bases lining up with TRBD2. The CDR3 is 13 residues long. The J segment lost 6 bases and the V segment lost 1 base, leaving 0 bases of the junction unmatched. Germline CDR1 reads LGHDT; CDR2 reads YNNKEL (reference sequence).

The rearrangement joins TRBV18 to TRBJ2-6; tentative D call: TRBD1 (6 bases). Trimming removed 3 bases from V and 2 bases from J, with 17 bases in between. The CDR3 contains 18 residues. The V gene's germline CDR1 is KGHSH and CDR2 LQKENI. Here the CDR3 reads CASSPEQGFSAGANVLTF. CDR3 in DNA: TGTGCCAGCTCACCCGAACAGGGTTTCTCTGCTGGGGCCAACGTCCTGACTTTC. The full variable domain, its missing parts supplied by reference TRBV18 and TRBJ2-6, is NAGVMQNPRHLVRRRGQEARLRCSPMKGHSHVYWYRQLPEEGLKFMVYLQKENIIDESGMPKERFSAEFPKEGPSILRIQQVVRGDSAAYFCASSPEQGFSAGANVLTFGAGSRLTVL.

This chain links TRBV5-1 with TRBJ2-3; D is tentatively TRBD1 or TRBD2 (5 bases each). The V gene's germline CDR1 is SGHRS and CDR2 YFSETQ. V was cut by 1 base and J by 4 bases, with 10 bases left in between. The CDR3 totals 14 residues. Here the CDR3 reads CASSLTGPPDTQYF. The CDR3 DNA reads TGCGCCAGCAGCTTGACGGGACCCCCAGATACGCAGTATTTT.

The V gene is TRBV19, the J gene TRBJ1-5; 8 positions match TRBD1. Germline CDR1 is LNHDA and CDR2 is SQIVND (reference sequence). CDR3 length equals 19 residues. The V and J ends lost 3 bases and 0 bases, in that order; junction bases with no gene match: 13. The CDR3 loop reads CASSINPRTGMFSNQPQHF. The DNA for the CDR3 is TGTGCCAGTAGTATCAATCCCCGGACAGGGATGTTTAGCAATCAGCCCCAGCATTTT.

The chain joins TRBV5-1 to TRBJ1-1; TRBD1 matches at 8 bases. This CDR3 is built from 17 residues. V shed 0 bases, J shed 8 bases, and the junction held 15 bases outside the gene matches. CDR1 is SGHRS and CDR2 is YFSETQ in the germline V gene. The CDR3 spells CASSLGSAGGAKAEAFF. Written as DNA, the CDR3 is TGCGCCAGCAGCTTGGGGTCGGCAGGGGGCGCGAAGGCGGAAGCTTTCTTT.